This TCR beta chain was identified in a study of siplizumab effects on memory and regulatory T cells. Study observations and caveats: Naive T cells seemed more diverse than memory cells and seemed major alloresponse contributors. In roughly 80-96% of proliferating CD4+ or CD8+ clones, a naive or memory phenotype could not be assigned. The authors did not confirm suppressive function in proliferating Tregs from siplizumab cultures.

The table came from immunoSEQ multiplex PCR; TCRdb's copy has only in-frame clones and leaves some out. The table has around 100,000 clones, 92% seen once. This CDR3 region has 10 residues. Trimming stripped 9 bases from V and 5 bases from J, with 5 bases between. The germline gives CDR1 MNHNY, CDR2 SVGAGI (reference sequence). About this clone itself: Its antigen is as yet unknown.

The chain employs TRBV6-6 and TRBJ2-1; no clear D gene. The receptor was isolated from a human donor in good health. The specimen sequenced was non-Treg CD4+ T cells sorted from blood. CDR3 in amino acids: CASRDNEQFF. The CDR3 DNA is TGTGCCAGTAGGGACAATGAGCAGTTCTTC.